This T cell receptor (beta chain) is from a study of cytomegalovirus exposure and HLA in healthy donors. With 5 bases removed from V and 1 base from J, the gap between germline ends came to 19 bases. The germline V gene encodes CDR1 SEHNR and CDR2 FQNEAQ (reference sequence). The CDR3 covers 17 residues. For this clone: The antigen remains unidentified.

Assay used: immunoSEQ multiplex PCR; TCRdb lists only in-frame clones, some missing. The data contain under 150,000 clones, about nine tenths of them singletons. The validation cohort, a group of 120 subjects, included the donors and was separate from the roughly 620-subject first cohort. Study-level results: Most TCR sequences proved rare, with some public TCRs found in many donors. A later analysis found first-cohort TCR clusters tended to co-occur in the 120 validation repertoires. The study put 150 or so TCR beta chains on its list as cytomegalovirus-associated.

The sample consisted of PBMCs. This clonotype was obtained from a man younger than 30 in good health and CMV-seronegative. The V and J genes are TRBV7-9 and TRBJ2-3; TRBD1 is a possible D gene (5 bases). The CDR3 DNA follows: TGTGCCAGCAGCCCGACCGGCAGGGTACAGGGCACAGATACGCAGTATTTT. Its protein is CASSPTGRVQGTDTQYF. Combining the CDR3 with reference TRBV7-9 and TRBJ2-3 gives the whole variable domain DTGVSQNPRHKITKRGQNVTFRCDPISEHNRLYWYRQTLGQGPEFLTYFQNEAQLEKSRLLSDRFSAERPKGSFSTLEIQRTEQGDSAMYLCASSPTGRVQGTDTQYFGPGTRLTVL.